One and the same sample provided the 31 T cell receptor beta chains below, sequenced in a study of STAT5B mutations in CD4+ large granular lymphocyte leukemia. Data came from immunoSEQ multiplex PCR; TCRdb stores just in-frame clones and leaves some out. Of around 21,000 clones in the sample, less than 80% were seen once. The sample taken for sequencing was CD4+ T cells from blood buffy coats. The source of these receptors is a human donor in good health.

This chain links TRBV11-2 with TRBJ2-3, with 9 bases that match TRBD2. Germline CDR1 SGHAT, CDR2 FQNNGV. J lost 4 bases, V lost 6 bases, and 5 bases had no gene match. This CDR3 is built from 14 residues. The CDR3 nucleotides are TGTGCCAGCAGTCCAGTAGCGGGAGCAGATACGCAGTATTTT. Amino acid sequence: CASSPVAGADTQYF.

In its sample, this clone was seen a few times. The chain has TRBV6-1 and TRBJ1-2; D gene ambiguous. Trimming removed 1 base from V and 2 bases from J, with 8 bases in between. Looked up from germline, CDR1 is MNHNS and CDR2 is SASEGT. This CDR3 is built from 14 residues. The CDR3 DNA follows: TGTGCCAGCAGTGAAGGAGCAGGAAACTATGGCTACACCTTC. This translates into CASSEGAGNYGYTF.

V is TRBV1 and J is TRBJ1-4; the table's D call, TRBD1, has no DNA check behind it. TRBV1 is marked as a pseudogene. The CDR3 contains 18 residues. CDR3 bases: TGCACCAGCAGCCAAGATTCCGACAGGGGACATAGGGGAGAAAAACTGTTTTTT. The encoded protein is CTSSQDSDRGHRGEKLFF.

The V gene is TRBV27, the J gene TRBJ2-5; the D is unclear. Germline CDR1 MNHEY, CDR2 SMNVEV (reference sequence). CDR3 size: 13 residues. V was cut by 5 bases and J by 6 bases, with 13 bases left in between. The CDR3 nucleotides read TGTGCCAGCAGTACAGCCTGGGGAAAGACCCAGTACTTC. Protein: CASSTAWGKTQYF.

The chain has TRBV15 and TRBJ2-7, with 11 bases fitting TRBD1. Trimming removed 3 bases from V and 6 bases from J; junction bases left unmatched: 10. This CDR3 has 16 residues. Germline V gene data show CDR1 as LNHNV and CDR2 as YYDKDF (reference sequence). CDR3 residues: CATSRGVGQGAGEQYF. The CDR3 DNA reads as TGTGCCACCAGCAGGGGGGTAGGACAGGGGGCTGGCGAGCAGTACTTC.

Here the CDR3 reads CAWSVGRGQSPLHF. The CDR3 DNA is TGTGCCTGGAGTGTAGGCAGGGGGCAATCACCCCTCCACTTT. The rearrangement uses TRBV30 and TRBJ1-6, with 8 bases lining up with TRBD1. V gave up 0 bases and J gave up 10 bases; unmatched junction bases: 5. Per the germline V gene, CDR1 is GTSNPN and CDR2 is SVGIG (reference sequence). This CDR3 contains 14 residues.

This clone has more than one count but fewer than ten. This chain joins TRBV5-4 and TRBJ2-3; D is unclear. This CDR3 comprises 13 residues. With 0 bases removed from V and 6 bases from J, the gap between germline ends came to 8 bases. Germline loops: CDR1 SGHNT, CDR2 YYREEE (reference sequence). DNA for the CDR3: TGTGCCAGCAGCTTGGCAGGTACCGATACGCAGTATTTT. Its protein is CASSLAGTDTQYF.

CDR3 region: CASSYGTSSYNEQFF. CDR3 DNA sequence: TGTGCCAGCAGTTACGGGACTAGCAGTTACAATGAGCAGTTCTTC. This chain connects TRBV6-5 to TRBJ2-1, with TRBD2 matching 9 bases. The J segment lost 4 bases and the V segment lost 2 bases, leaving 3 bases of the junction unmatched. The CDR3 has 15 amino acids. The germline V gene has CDR1 MNHEY and CDR2 SVGAGI.

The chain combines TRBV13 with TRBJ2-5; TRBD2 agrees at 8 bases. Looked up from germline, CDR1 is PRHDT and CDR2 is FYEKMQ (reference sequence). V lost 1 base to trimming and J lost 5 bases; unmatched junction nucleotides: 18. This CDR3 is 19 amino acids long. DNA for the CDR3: TGTGCCAGCAGCTTAGTCAGATTTCCGGGACTACCGGGGGGGGAGACCCAGTACTTC. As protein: CASSLVRFPGLPGGETQYF.

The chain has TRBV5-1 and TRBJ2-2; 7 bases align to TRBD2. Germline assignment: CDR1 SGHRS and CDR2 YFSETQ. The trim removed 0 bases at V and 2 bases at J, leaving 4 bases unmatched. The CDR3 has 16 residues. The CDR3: CASSLAAGVNTGELFF. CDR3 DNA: TGCGCCAGCAGCTTGGCGGCGGGAGTCAACACCGGGGAGCTGTTTTTT.

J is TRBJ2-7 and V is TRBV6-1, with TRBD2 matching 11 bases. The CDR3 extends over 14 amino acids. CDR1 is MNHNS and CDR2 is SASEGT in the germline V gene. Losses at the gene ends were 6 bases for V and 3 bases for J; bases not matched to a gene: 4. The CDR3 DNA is TGTGCCAGCAGGACTAGCGGGATTCGCTACGAGCAGTACTTC. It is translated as CASRTSGIRYEQYF.

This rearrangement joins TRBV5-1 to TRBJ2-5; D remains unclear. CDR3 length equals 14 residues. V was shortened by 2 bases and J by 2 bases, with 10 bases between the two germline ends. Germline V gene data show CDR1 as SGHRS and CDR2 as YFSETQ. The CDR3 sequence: CASSFGQIQETQYF. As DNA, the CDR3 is TGCGCCAGCAGCTTCGGTCAGATTCAAGAGACCCAGTACTTC.

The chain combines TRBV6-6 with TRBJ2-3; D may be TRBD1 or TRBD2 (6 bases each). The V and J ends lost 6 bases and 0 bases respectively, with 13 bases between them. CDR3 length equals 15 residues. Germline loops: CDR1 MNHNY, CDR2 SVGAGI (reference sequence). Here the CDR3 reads CASSPSGASTDTQYF. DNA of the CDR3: TGTGCCAGCAGCCCCTCGGGGGCAAGCACAGATACGCAGTATTTT.

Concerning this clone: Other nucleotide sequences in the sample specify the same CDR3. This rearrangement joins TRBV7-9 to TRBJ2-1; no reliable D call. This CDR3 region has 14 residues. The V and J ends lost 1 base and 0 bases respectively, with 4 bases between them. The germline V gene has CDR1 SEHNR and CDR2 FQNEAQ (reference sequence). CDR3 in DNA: TGTGCCAGCAGCTTAGTAGGCTCCTACAATGAGCAGTTCTTC. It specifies CASSLVGSYNEQFF.

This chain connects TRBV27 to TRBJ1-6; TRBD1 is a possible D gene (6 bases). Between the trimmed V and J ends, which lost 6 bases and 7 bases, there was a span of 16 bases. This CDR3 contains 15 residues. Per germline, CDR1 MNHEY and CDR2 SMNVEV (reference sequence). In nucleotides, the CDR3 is TGTGCCAGCAGACGCCAGGGGAGGGCCAATTCACCCCTCCACTTT. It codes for CASRRQGRANSPLHF.

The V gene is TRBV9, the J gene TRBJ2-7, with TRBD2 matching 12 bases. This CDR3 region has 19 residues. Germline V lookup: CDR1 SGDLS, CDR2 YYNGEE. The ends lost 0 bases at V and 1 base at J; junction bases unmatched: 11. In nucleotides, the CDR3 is TGTGCCAGCAGCGTAGGTCTGGCTAGCGGGAGGGTGGGGTCCTACGAGCAGTACTTC. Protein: CASSVGLASGRVGSYEQYF.

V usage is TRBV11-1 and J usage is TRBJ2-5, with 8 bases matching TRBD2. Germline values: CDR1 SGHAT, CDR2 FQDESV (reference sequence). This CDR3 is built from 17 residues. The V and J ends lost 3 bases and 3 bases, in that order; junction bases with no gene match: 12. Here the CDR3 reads CASSFGLAGKAEETQYF. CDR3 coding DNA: TGTGCCAGCAGCTTCGGACTAGCCGGGAAGGCGGAAGAGACCCAGTACTTC.

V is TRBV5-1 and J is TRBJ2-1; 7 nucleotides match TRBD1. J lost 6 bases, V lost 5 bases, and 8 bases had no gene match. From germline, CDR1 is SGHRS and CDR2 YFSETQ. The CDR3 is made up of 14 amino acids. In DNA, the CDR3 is TGCGCCAGCAGGGTGGCAGACAGGGCCAATGAGCAGTTCTTC. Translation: CASRVADRANEQFF.

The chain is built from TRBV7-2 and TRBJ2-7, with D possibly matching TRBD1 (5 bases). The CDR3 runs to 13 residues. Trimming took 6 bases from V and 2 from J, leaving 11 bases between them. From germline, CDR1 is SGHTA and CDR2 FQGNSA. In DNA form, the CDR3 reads TGTGCCAGCAGAATAGACAGTACCTACGAGCAGTACTTC. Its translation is CASRIDSTYEQYF. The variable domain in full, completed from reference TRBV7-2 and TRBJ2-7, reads GAGVSQSPSNKVTEKGKDVELRCDPISGHTALYWYRQSLGQGLEFLIYFQGNSAPDKSGLPSDRFSAERTGGSVSTLTIQRTQQEDSAVYLCASRIDSTYEQYFGPGTRLTVT.

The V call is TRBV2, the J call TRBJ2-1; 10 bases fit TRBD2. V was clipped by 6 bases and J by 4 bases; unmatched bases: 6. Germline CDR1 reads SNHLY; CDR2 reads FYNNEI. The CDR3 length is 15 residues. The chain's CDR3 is CASRVTSGNYNEQFF. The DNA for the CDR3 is TGTGCCAGCAGGGTAACTAGCGGGAATTACAATGAGCAGTTCTTC.

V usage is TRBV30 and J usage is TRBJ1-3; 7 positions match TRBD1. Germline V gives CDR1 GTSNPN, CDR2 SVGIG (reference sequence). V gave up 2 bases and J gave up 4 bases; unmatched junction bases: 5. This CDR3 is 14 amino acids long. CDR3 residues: CAWSRTGEGNTIYF. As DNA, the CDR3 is TGTGCCTGGAGTCGAACAGGGGAGGGAAACACCATATATTTT. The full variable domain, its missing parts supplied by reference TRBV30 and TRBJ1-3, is SQTIHQWPATLVQPVGSPLSLECTVEGTSNPNLYWYRQAAGRGLQLLFYSVGIGQISSEVPQNLSASRPQDRQFILSSKKLLLSDSGFYLCAWSRTGEGNTIYFGEGSWLTVV.

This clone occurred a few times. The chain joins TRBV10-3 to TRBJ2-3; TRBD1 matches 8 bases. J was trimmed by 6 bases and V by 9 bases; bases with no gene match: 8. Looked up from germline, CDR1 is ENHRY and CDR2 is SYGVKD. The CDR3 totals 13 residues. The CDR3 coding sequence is TGTGCCATTTCCCTACCAGGGGGCGATACGCAGTATTTT. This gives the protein CAISLPGGDTQYF.

CDR3 DNA: TGTGCCAGCATCAAAAGCATGGGGGGCGCTAACTATGGCTACACCTTC. Encoded protein: CASIKSMGGANYGYTF. The chain carries TRBV28 and TRBJ1-2, with D perhaps TRBD1 (6 bases). Trimming left V 7 bases short and J 0 bases short, with 18 bases between. CDR1 MDHEN and CDR2 SYDVKM come from the germline V gene. The CDR3 contains 16 residues.

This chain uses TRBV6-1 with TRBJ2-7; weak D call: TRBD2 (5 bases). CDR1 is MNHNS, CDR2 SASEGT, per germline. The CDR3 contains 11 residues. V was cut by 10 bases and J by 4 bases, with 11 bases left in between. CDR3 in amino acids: CATETNYEQYF. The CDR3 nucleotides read TGTGCCACCGAGACTAATTACGAGCAGTACTTC.

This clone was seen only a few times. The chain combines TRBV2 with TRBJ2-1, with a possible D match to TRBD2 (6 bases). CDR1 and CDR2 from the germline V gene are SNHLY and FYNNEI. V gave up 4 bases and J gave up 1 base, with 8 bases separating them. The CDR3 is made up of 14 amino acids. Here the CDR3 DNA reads TGTGCCAGCAGTGCGGGACTGTCCTACAATGAGCAGTTCTTC. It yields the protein CASSAGLSYNEQFF.

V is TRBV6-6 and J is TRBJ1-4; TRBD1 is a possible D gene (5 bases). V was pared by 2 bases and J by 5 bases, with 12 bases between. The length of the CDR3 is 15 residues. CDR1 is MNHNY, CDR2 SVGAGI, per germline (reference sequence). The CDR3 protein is CASSYGGRQNEKLFF. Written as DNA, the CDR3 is TGTGCCAGCAGTTACGGGGGACGGCAAAATGAAAAACTGTTTTTT.

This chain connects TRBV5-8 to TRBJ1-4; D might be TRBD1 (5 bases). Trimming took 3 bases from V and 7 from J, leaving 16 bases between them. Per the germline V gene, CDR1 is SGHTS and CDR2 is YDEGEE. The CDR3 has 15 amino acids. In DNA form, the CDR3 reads TGTGCCAGCAGCTCCTCGCTACTCGGGGGTGAAAAACTGTTTTTT. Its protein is CASSSSLLGGEKLFF.

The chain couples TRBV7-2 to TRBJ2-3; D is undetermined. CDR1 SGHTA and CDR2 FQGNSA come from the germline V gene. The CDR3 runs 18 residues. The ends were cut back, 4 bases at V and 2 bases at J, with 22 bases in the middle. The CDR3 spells CASSYPRVRVEITDTQYF. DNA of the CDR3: TGTGCCAGCAGCTACCCCCGGGTTAGGGTCGAGATCACAGATACGCAGTATTTT.

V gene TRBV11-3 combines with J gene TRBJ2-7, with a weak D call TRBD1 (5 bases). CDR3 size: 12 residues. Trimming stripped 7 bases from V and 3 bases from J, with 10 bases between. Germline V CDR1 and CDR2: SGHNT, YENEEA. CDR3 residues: CASTQQGYEQYF. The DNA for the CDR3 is TGTGCCAGCACTCAGCAGGGCTACGAGCAGTACTTC.

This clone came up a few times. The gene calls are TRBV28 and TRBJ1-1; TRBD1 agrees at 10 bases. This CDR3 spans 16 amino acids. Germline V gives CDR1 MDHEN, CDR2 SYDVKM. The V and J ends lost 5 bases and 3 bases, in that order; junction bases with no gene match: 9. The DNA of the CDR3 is TGTGCCAGCAGTAGACCACCAGGGACAGGGGACACTGAAGCTTTCTTT. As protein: CASSRPPGTGDTEAFF.

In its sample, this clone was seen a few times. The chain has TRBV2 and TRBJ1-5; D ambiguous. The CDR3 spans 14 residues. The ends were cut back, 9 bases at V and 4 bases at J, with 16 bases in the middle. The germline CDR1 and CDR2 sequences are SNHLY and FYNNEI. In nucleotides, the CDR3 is TGTGCCAGTTCTACACCGGGTCTTAATCAGCCCCAGCATTTT. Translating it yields CASSTPGLNQPQHF.